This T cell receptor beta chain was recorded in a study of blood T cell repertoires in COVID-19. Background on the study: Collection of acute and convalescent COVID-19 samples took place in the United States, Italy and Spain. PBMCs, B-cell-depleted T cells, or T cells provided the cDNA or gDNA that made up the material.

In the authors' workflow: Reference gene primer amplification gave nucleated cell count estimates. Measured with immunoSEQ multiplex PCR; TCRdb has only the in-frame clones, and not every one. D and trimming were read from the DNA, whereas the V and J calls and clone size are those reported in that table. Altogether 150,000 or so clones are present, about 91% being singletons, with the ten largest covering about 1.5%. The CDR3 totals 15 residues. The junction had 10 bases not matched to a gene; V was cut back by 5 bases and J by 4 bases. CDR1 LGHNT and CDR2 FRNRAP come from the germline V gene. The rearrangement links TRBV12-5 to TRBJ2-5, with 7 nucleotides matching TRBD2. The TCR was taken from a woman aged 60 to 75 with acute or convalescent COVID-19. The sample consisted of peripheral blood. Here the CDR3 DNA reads TGTGCTAGTGGTCTTGGCGGGGGATACGGAGAGACCCAGTACTTC. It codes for CASGLGGGYGETQYF. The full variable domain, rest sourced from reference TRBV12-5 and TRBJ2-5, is DARVTQTPRHKVTEMGQEVTMRCQPILGHNTVFWYRQTMMQGLELLAYFRNRAPLDDSGMPKDRFSAEMPDATLATLKIQPSEPRDSAVYFCASGLGGGYGETQYFGPGTRLLVL.